This entry lists 3 T cell receptor beta chains sequenced from one sample in a study of CD8 T cells in ankylosing spondylitis. TCRdb re-called the 5' RACE reads through MiXCR, storing one row per CDR3 protein. The top ten clones hold around 3.2% of a sample with 250,000 to 350,000 distinct CDR3 sequences, about 20% of them seen once. Sequenced input: blood, either unsorted or a sorted T cell fraction (not recorded which). These receptors originate from a female donor with ankylosing spondylitis or in good health (not recorded which).

The chain combines TRBV20-1 with TRBJ1-5; D uncertain. V was shortened by 6 bases and J by 3 bases, with 12 bases between the two germline ends. The CDR3 spans 13 residues. Germline V lookup: CDR1 DFQATT, CDR2 SNEGSKA (reference sequence). The DNA of the CDR3 is TGCAGTGCCCTCGGAGGGCACAATCAGCCCCAGCATTTT. It yields the protein CSALGGHNQPQHF.

This chain links TRBV5-1 with TRBJ2-7, with D unclear. This CDR3 has 15 amino acids. Germline V gene lookup returns CDR1 SGHRS and CDR2 YFSETQ. V gave up 0 bases and J gave up 3 bases, with 13 bases separating them. This chain's CDR3 is CASSLEGNRVYEQYF. In DNA form, the CDR3 reads TGCGCCAGCAGCTTGGAAGGGAATCGGGTCTACGAGCAGTACTTC.

This clonotype was seen a few times. The gene calls are TRBV3-1 and TRBJ2-3; TRBD2 matches 7 bases. Losses at the gene ends were 4 bases for V and 8 bases for J; bases not matched to a gene: 9. CDR3 length equals 14 residues. The germline V gene has CDR1 LGHDT and CDR2 YNNKEL (reference sequence). DNA of the CDR3: TGTGCCAGCAGCCCCGGGACTACGTGGGGTACGCAGTATTTT. Amino acids: CASSPGTTWGTQYF.